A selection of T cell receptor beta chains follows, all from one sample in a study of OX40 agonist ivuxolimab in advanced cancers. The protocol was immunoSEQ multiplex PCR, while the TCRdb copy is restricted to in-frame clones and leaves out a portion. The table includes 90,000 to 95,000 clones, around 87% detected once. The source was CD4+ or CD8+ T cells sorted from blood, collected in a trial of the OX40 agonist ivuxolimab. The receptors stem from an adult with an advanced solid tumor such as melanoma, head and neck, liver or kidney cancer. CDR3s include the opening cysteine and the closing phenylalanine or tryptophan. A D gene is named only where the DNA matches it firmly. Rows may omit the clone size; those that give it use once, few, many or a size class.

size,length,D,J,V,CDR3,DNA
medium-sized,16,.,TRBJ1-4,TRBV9,CASSRSTTVNNEKLFF,TGTGCCAGCAGCCGATCTACGACGGTAAATAATGAAAAACTGTTTTTT
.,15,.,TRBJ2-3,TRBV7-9,CASSLEAGHADTQYF,TGTGCCAGCAGCTTAGAAGCAGGGCATGCAGATACGCAGTATTTT
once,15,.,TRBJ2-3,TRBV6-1,CASSVVSRTADTQYF,TGTGCCAGCAGTGTTGTCTCACGGACCGCAGATACGCAGTATTTT
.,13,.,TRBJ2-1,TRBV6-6,CASRRGLLNEQFF,TGTGCCAGCAGGCGGGGGCTTCTCAATGAGCAGTTCTTC
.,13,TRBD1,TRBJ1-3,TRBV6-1,CATRGVRGNTIYF,TGTGCCACCAGGGGGGTACGGGGAAACACCATATATTTT
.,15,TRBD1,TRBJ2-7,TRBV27,CASRPGTGSSGEQYF,TGTGCCAGCAGGCCGGGGACAGGGAGTTCGGGGGAGCAGTACTTC
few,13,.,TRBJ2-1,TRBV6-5,CASSYGLLDEQFF,TGTGCCAGCAGTTACGGGCTACTTGACGAGCAGTTCTTC
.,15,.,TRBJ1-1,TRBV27,CASSLLGGRTTEAFF,TGTGCCAGCAGTTTATTGGGGGGGAGGACCACTGAAGCTTTCTTT
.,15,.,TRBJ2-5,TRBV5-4,CASSLGAERKETQYF,TGTGCCAGCAGCTTGGGAGCGGAGCGTAAAGAGACCCAGTACTTC
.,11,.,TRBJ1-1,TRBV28,CASSSNTEAFF,TGTGCCAGCAGTTCTAACACTGAAGCTTTCTTT
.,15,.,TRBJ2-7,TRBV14,CASSQDSSPSYEQYF,TGTGCCAGCAGCCAAGATTCCTCACCCAGCTACGAGCAGTACTTC
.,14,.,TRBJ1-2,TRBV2,CASTTRQSNYGYTF,TGTGCCAGCACCACTCGACAGTCCAACTATGGCTACACCTTC
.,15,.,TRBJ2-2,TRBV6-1,CATHAGSRYTGELFF,TGTGCCACGCATGCAGGGTCGAGATACACCGGGGAGCTGTTTTTT
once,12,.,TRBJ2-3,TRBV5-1,CASSLSTDTQYF,TGCGCCAGCAGCCTAAGCACAGATACGCAGTATTTT
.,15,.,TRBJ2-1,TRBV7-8,CASSPTGFTYNEQFF,TGTGCCAGCAGCCCCACAGGGTTTACCTACAATGAGCAGTTCTTC
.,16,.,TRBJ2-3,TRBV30,CAWSVRGVTSTDTQYF,TGTGCCTGGAGTGTACGGGGAGTAACTAGCACAGATACGCAGTATTTT